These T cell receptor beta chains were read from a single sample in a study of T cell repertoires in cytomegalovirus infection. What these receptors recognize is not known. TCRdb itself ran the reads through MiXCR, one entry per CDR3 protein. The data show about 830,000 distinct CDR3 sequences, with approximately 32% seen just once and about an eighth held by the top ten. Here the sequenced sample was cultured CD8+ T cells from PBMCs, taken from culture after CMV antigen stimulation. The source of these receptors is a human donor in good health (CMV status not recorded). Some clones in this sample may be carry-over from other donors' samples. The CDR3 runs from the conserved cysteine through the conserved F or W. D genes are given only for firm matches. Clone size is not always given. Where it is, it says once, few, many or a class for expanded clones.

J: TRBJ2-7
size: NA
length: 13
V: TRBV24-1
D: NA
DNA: TGTGCCACCAGTGAAACAGGGTCCAACGAGCAGTACTTC
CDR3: CATSETGSNEQYF

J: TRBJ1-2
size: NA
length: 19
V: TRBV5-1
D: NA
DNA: TGCGCCAGCAGCGTATCCGGGAGCCAAGGTCGGGATTATAACTATGGCTACACCTTC
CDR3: CASSVSGSQGRDYNYGYTF

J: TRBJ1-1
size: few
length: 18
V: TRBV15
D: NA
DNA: TGTGCCACCAGCAGAGATCTTCTTGAGACGGGCGGTGAGACTGAAGCTTTCTTT
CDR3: CATSRDLLETGGETEAFF

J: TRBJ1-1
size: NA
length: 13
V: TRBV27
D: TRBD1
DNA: TGTGCCAGCAGTTTATGGGGACAGTCTGAAGCTTTCTTT
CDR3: CASSLWGQSEAFF

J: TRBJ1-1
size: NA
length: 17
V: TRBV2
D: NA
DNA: TGTGCCAGCAGTGAAGCGCTGGGACAATACGTGAACACTGAAGCTTTCTTT
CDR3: CASSEALGQYVNTEAFF

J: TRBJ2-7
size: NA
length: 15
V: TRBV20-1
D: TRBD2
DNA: TGCAGTGCTAGTGCCAGCGGGGGGACCTCCTACGAGCAGTACTTC
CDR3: CSASASGGTSYEQYF

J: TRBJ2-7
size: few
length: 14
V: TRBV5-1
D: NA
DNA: TGCGCCAGCAGCTTGAACCAGATTCACTACGAGCAGTACTTC
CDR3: CASSLNQIHYEQYF

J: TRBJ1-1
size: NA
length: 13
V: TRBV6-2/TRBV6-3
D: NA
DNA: TGTGCCAGCAGTTACTCGCCTCTCGGTGAAGCTTTCTTT
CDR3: CASSYSPLGEAFF

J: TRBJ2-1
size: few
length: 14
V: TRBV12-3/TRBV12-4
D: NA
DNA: TGTGCCAGCAGTTTAAGACAGGTAGGGCTGGGACAGTTCTTC
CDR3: CASSLRQVGLGQFF

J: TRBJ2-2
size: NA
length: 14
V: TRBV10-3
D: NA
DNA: TGTGCCATCACTCCGGACAGTTACACCGGGGAGCTGTTTTTT
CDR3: CAITPDSYTGELFF

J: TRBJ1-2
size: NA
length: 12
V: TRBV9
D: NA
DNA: TGTGCCAGCAGCGTATTGGGACGGGGCTACACCTTC
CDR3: CASSVLGRGYTF

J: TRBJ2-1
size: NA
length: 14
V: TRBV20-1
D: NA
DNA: TGCAGTGCTAGAGAATCTGGGGTCTACAATGAGCAGTTCTTC
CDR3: CSARESGVYNEQFF

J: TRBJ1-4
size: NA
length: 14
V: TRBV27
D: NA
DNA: TGTGCCAGCAGTTTTGGACGAGGGAATGAAAAACTGTTTTTT
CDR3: CASSFGRGNEKLFF

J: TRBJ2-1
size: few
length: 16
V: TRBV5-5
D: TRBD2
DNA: TGTGCCAGCAGCTTGGCGTCTAGCGGAACCTACAATGAGCAGTTCTTC
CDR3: CASSLASSGTYNEQFF

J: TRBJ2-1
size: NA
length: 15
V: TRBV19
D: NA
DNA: TGTGCCAGTAGTATAGCTTTGAGCTCCTACAATGAGCAGTTCTTC
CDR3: CASSIALSSYNEQFF

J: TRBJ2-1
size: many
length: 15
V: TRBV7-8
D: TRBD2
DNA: TGTGCCAGCAGCCCAAGCGGGGCCTCCTACAATGAGCAGTTCTTC
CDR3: CASSPSGASYNEQFF

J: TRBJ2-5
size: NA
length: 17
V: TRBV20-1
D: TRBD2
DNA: TGCAGTGCTAGAGATTCCCAACTAGCGGGTCAACAAGAGACCCAGTACTTC
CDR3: CSARDSQLAGQQETQYF

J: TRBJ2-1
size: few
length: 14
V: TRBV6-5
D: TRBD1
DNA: TGTGCCAGCAGTTACAGGGGGCGAAACAATGAGCAGTTCTTC
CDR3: CASSYRGRNNEQFF

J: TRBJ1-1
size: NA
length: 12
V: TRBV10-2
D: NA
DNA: TGCGCCAGCAGTGAACAGGGTAAGGAAGCTTTCTTT
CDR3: CASSEQGKEAFF

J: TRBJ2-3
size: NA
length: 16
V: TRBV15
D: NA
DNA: TGTGCCACCAGCAGAGATGAATTGCGGATCACAGATACGCAGTATTTT
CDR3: CATSRDELRITDTQYF

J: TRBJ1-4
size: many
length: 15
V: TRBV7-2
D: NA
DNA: TGTGCCAGCAGCTTGGAGGGCTCAACTAATGAAAAACTGTTTTTT
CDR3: CASSLEGSTNEKLFF

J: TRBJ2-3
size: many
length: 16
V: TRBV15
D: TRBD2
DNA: TGTGCCACCAGCGGGTCCGGGGGGGGCGGCGCAGATACGCAGTATTTT
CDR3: CATSGSGGGGADTQYF

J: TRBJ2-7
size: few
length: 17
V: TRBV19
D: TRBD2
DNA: TGTGCCAGTAGTCCCAACCGTGGTAGCGGGCCCTCCTACGAGCAGTACTTC
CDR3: CASSPNRGSGPSYEQYF

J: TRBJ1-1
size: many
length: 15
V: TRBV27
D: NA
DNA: TGTGCCAGCAGTTTATCGATAAAGTGGGACACTGAAGCTTTCTTT
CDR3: CASSLSIKWDTEAFF

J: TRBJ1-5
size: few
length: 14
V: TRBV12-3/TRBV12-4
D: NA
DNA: TGTGCCAGCAGCATTGACATTAGCAATCAGCCCCAGCATTTT
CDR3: CASSIDISNQPQHF

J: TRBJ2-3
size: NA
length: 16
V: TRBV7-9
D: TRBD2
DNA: TGTGTCAGCAGCCCGAGTTGGCGGGGGGCAGGAGATACGCAGTATTTT
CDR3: CVSSPSWRGAGDTQYF

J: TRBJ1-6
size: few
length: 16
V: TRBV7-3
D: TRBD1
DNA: TGTGCCAGCAGCTTAACCGGGACAGCCTATAATTCACCCCTCCACTTT
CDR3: CASSLTGTAYNSPLHF

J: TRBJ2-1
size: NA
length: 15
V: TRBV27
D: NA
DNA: TGTGCCAGCAGTTTATCACGGCGGGGCTACAATGAGCAGTTCTTC
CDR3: CASSLSRRGYNEQFF

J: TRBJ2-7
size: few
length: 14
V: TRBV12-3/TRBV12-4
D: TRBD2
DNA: TGTGCCAGCTATGGACTAGCGGGGGTCTACGAGCAGTACTTC
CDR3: CASYGLAGVYEQYF

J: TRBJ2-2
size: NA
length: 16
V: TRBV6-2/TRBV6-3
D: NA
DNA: TGTGCCAGCAGTTACTCTGGGGGGCTCAACACCGGGGAGCTGTTTTTT
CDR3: CASSYSGGLNTGELFF

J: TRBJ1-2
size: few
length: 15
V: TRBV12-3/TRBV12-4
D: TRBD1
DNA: TGTGCCAGCACCGCCCGACAGGGCCCTAACTATGGCTACACCTTC
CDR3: CASTARQGPNYGYTF

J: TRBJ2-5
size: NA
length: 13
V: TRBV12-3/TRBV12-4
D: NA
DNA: TGTGCCAGCAGCCCCAGTCTTTGGGAGACCCAGTACTTC
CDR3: CASSPSLWETQYF

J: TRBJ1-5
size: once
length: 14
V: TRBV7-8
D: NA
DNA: TGTGCCAGCAGCCCCGGGGGGATTCGTCAGCCCCAGCATTTT
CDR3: CASSPGGIRQPQHF

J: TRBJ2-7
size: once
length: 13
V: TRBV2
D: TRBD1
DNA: TGTGCCAGCGGACAGGAGTCCTTCTACGAGCAGTACTTC
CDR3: CASGQESFYEQYF

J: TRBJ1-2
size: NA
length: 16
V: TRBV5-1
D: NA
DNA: TGCGCCAGCAGCTGGGAAACGACAGAAACATACTATGGCTACACCTTC
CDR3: CASSWETTETYYGYTF

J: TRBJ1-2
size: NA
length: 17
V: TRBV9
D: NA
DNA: TGTGCCAGCAGCGTAATGAAGGGGAGTAATGGCAGAGATGGCTACACCTTC
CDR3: CASSVMKGSNGRDGYTF

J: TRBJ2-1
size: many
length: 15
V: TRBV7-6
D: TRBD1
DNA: TGTGCCAGCAGCTTACGGGACAGGGCCTACAATGAGCAGTTCTTC
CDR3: CASSLRDRAYNEQFF

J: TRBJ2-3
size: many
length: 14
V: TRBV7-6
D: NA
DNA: TGTGCCAGCACCCCCGGGGTTAGCACAGATACGCAGTATTTT
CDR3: CASTPGVSTDTQYF

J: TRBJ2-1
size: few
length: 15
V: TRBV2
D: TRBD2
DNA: TGTGCCAGCACAGGGGCCGAGACTAGCGTCAATGAGCAGTTCTTC
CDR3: CASTGAETSVNEQFF

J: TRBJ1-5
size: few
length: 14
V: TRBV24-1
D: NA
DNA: TGTGCCACCAGTGACGGGCAGCGCAATCAGCCCCAGCATTTT
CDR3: CATSDGQRNQPQHF

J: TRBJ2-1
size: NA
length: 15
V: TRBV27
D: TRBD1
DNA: TGTGCCAGCAAGGTCCGGGACAGGGGGCTGAATGAGCAGTTCTTC
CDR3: CASKVRDRGLNEQFF

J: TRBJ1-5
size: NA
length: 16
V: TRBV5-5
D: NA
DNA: TGTGCCAGCAGTCTGGACAAGAGCTATAGCAATCAGCCCCAGCATTTT
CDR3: CASSLDKSYSNQPQHF

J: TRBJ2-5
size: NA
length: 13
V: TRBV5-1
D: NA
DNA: TGCGCCAGCAGCTTGACTAGTCGGGAGACCCAGTACTTC
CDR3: CASSLTSRETQYF

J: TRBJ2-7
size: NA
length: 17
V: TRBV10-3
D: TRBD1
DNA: TGTGTCATCAGTGAGTCGACGGGACAGGGGGGGCCTACCGAGCAGTACTTC
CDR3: CVISESTGQGGPTEQYF

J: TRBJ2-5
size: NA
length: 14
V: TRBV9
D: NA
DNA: TGTGCCAGCAGCGGGGGAAATGTACAAGAGACCCAGTACTTC
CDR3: CASSGGNVQETQYF

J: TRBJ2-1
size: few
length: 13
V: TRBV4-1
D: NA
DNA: TGCGCCAGCAGCTATAGGACAGTGAATGAGCAGTTCTTC
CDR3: CASSYRTVNEQFF